A selection of T cell receptor beta chains follows, all from one sample in a study of blood T cell repertoires in COVID-19. Method: immunoSEQ multiplex PCR; TCRdb's copy keeps in-frame clones and lacks some. Of more than 250,000 clones detected, 80% to 90% appear once; the ten largest clones hold 1%. Sample: peripheral blood. The receptors come from a man aged 45-65 years with active or convalescent COVID-19. Both conserved end residues are part of each CDR3. A D gene is named only where the DNA matches it firmly. Clone sizes are given selectively: once, few, many, or a class where the clone is expanded.

CDR3 DNA,CDR3 protein,CDR3 length,D gene,clone size,V gene,J gene
TGTGCCAGCAGGCCAGCGGGAGCATACGAGCAGTACTTC,CASRPAGAYEQYF,13,.,.,TRBV21-1,TRBJ2-7
TGTGCCAGCAGTGAGGCAGGGTGGGCAGATACGCAGTATTTT,CASSEAGWADTQYF,14,.,.,TRBV2,TRBJ2-3
TGTGCCTGGAGTGCTTCAGGCTACGAGCAGTACTTC,CAWSASGYEQYF,12,.,.,TRBV30,TRBJ2-7
TGTGCCAGCAGCTTAGCGGGACAGGCCCACAATGAGCAGTTCTTC,CASSLAGQAHNEQFF,15,TRBD1,once,TRBV7-3,TRBJ2-1
TGTGCCAGCAGTGTCATTGGGGGACTGGACACCGGGGAGCTGTTTTTT,CASSVIGGLDTGELFF,16,.,once,TRBV2,TRBJ2-2
TGTGCCAGCAGCTTTCCCGGGGGGAACACTGAAGCTTTCTTT,CASSFPGGNTEAFF,14,.,.,TRBV11-2,TRBJ1-1
TGCGCCAGCAGTGGTAGCGGGATCAGGGCAGATACGCAGTATTTT,CASSGSGIRADTQYF,15,TRBD2,.,TRBV10-2,TRBJ2-3
TGTGCCAGCAGCCAAGCCCAGGGTGGAAACTATGGCTACACCTTC,CASSQAQGGNYGYTF,15,.,.,TRBV3-1/TRBV3-2,TRBJ1-2
TGTGCCAGCTCACACGGGACACCGAACACTGAAGCTTTCTTT,CASSHGTPNTEAFF,14,.,.,TRBV18,TRBJ1-1
TGTGCCAGCAGCCAAGACCCGGGACACAAGGGAGAAAAACTGTTTTTT,CASSQDPGHKGEKLFF,16,.,few,TRBV4-2,TRBJ1-4
TGTGCCAGCAGTTTCGGTAGCGGAAGCGGTACAGATACGCAGTATTTT,CASSFGSGSGTDTQYF,16,.,.,TRBV28,TRBJ2-3
TGTGCCAGTAGTATAACCGAGGGGAGGGAGGCCGGGGAGCTGTTTTTT,CASSITEGREAGELFF,16,TRBD2,once,TRBV19,TRBJ2-2
TGTGCCAGTAGTAGGGGGCTCAATCAGCCCCAGCATTTT,CASSRGLNQPQHF,13,.,.,TRBV19,TRBJ1-5
TGTGCCAGCAGCTTAGCCGGCAGGGGGAATGGAAACACCATATATTTT,CASSLAGRGNGNTIYF,16,TRBD1,.,TRBV7-6,TRBJ1-3